This TCR beta chain derives from a study of cytomegalovirus exposure and HLA in healthy donors. This CDR3 is built from 16 residues. The J segment lost 2 bases and the V segment lost 3 bases, leaving 6 bases of the junction unmatched. In germline, CDR1 is SNHLY, CDR2 FYNNEI. PCR primers comprised 60 Vbeta and 13 Jbeta primers. This table comes from immunoSEQ multiplex PCR, and its TCRdb copy is limited to in-frame clones, with some not included. The sample lists 150,000 to 200,000 clones; about four fifths were seen once. In its sample, this clone was seen a few times. The sequenced sample was PBMCs. The clonotype comes from a woman aged 25-40 years in good health and CMV-seropositive. The chain carries TRBV2 and TRBJ1-3; 8 nucleotides agree with TRBD1. CDR3 sequence (DNA): TGTGCCAGCAGTGAGTCGACAGGGGTCACTGGAAACACCATATATTTT. This translates into CASSESTGVTGNTIYF. The whole variable domain, filled in from reference TRBV2 and TRBJ1-3, reads EPEVTQTPSHQVTQMGQEVILRCVPISNHLYFYWYRQILGQKVEFLVSFYNNEISEKSEIFDDQFSVERPDGSNFTLKIRSTKLEDSAMYFCASSESTGVTGNTIYFGEGSWLTVV.